These 7 T cell receptor beta chains share one sample of origin, sequenced in a study of blood T cells in healthy people across ages. With a J-beta primer mix and a sample-barcoded 5' primer, a second PCR ran about 7 to 12 cycles. TCRdb re-called the 5' RACE reads through MiXCR, storing one row per CDR3 protein. The sample yields just over 1 million distinct CDR3 sequences, around 45% seen once. The sample taken for sequencing was blood. The receptors stem from a woman aged 55-69 years in good health.

V and J are TRBV6-6 and TRBJ2-7; 8 bases map to TRBD2. Germline loops: CDR1 MNHNY, CDR2 SVGAGI (reference sequence). The CDR3 runs 16 residues. The V and J ends lost 4 bases and 4 bases, in that order; junction bases with no gene match: 12. The CDR3: CASSSGGAGDGYEQYF. CDR3 bases: TGTGCCAGCAGTTCGGGGGGGGCGGGAGACGGGTACGAGCAGTACTTC.

This clonotype was counted a few times. The rearrangement uses TRBV6-6 and TRBJ2-7; D is unclear. Trimming took off 2 bases at V and 2 bases at J, with 4 bases between the two ends. Germline V gene lookup returns CDR1 MNHNY and CDR2 SVGAGI (reference sequence). The CDR3 contains 12 residues. DNA for the CDR3: TGTGCCAGCAGTTACGTACCCTACGAGCAGTACTTC. It yields the protein CASSYVPYEQYF.

The CDR3 DNA reads as TGTGCCACCAGCAGAGCAGGAGGGTCCAACGAGCAGTACTTC. Its translation is CATSRAGGSNEQYF. V usage is TRBV15 and J usage is TRBJ2-7, with D perhaps matching TRBD2 (6 bases). The length of the CDR3 is 14 residues. The ends were cut back, 1 base at V and 5 bases at J, with 12 bases in the middle. Germline V gene lookup returns CDR1 LNHNV and CDR2 YYDKDF (reference sequence).

This chain uses TRBV3-1 with TRBJ2-1; D call uncertain. Germline V gives CDR1 LGHDT, CDR2 YNNKEL (reference sequence). V was trimmed by 7 bases and J by 10 bases, leaving 11 bases between them. This CDR3 has 11 amino acids. This chain's CDR3 is CASTRGTEQFF. The CDR3 nucleotides read TGTGCCAGCACCCGTGGAACGGAGCAGTTCTTC.

This chain connects TRBV20-1 to TRBJ2-3; D remains unclear. Trimming left V 0 bases short and J 0 bases short, with 10 bases between. The CDR3 is made up of 15 amino acids. Germline CDR1 DFQATT, CDR2 SNEGSKA (reference sequence). CDR3 DNA: TGCAGTGCTAGAGAGAGGACGACTAGCACAGATACGCAGTATTTT. Protein sequence: CSARERTTSTDTQYF.

This clonotype has only a few counts. The chain is built from TRBV6-1 and TRBJ1-2, with TRBD1 identical over 7 bases. Looked up from germline, CDR1 is MNHNS and CDR2 is SASEGT. The V segment lost 6 bases and the J segment 4 bases; nucleotides outside the gene matches: 14. The CDR3 covers 16 residues. The CDR3 DNA follows: TGTGCCAGCAGCTCTAAACAGGGGCGATCGTTCTATGGCTACACCTTC. It encodes CASSSKQGRSFYGYTF.

This clonotype was counted between two and nine times. The chain carries TRBV9 and TRBJ2-1; 13 bases are shared with TRBD2. This CDR3 contains 15 residues. Germline CDR1 is SGDLS and CDR2 is YYNGEE. Germline trimming cut 0 bases from V and 9 bases from J; bases unmatched to any gene: 3. The CDR3 loop is CASSVVGLAGSEQFF. CDR3 DNA: TGTGCCAGCAGCGTAGTGGGACTAGCGGGATCTGAGCAGTTCTTC.